The 17 T cell receptor beta chains below all came from one sample that was sequenced in a study of blood T cell repertoires in COVID-19. Here immunoSEQ multiplex PCR was the method, and the copy in TCRdb shows in-frame clones only, minus some. Of 120,000 or so clones in the sample, around four fifths are singletons; the top ten hold approximately 25%. Sequencing was done on a sample of peripheral blood. Receptors originate from a human donor in a cohort sampled during active COVID-19.

In this sample, this clone turned up a few times. This CDR3 reads CASLPLAGVYNEQFF. CDR3 sequence (DNA): TGTGCCAGCCTACCTCTAGCGGGAGTGTACAATGAGCAGTTCTTC. This chain uses TRBV28 with TRBJ2-1, with 10 bases identical to TRBD2. CDR1 is MDHEN and CDR2 is SYDVKM in the germline V gene. J lost 4 bases, V lost 8 bases, and 8 bases had no gene match. The CDR3 is 15 residues long.

The CDR3 coding sequence is TGTGCCAGCAGCCAAGATTTGGGGGGTTGGACTGAAGCTTTCTTT. This translates into CASSQDLGGWTEAFF. The chain links TRBV14 to TRBJ1-1; a weak D match, TRBD1 (5 bases). With 0 bases removed from V and 5 bases from J, the gap between germline ends came to 13 bases. The length of the CDR3 is 15 residues. Germline V gives CDR1 SGHDN, CDR2 FVKESK.

The chain employs TRBV7-3 and TRBJ2-5; the match to TRBD2 covers 13 bases. The CDR3 totals 15 residues. Germline-derived CDR1 and CDR2 are SGHTA and FQGTGA. V was clipped by 4 bases and J by 5 bases; unmatched bases: 4. CDR3 nucleotide sequence: TGTGCCAGCAGCTGGACTAGCGGGAGACACGAGACCCAGTACTTC. Protein sequence: CASSWTSGRHETQYF.

The CDR3 DNA follows: TGTGCCAGCACGCGGGAGTCATACAATGAGCAGTTCTTC. As protein: CASTRESYNEQFF. The rearrangement uses TRBV2 and TRBJ2-1, with 7 bases matching TRBD2. The length of the CDR3 is 13 residues. V shed 7 bases, J shed 4 bases, and the junction held 4 bases outside the gene matches. The germline V gene encodes CDR1 SNHLY and CDR2 FYNNEI.

The chain carries TRBV27 and TRBJ2-3; TRBD2 aligns across 8 bases. Trimming cost V 2 bases and J 4 bases; bases outside gene matches: 5. This CDR3 has 15 amino acids. In germline, CDR1 is MNHEY, CDR2 SMNVEV (reference sequence). The chain's CDR3 is CASSLIAGRADTQYF. CDR3 coding DNA: TGTGCCAGCAGTTTAATAGCGGGGAGGGCAGATACGCAGTATTTT.

The chain recombines TRBV7-2 with TRBJ2-7; 7 nucleotides match TRBD1. The germline V gene encodes CDR1 SGHTA and CDR2 FQGNSA. There are 14 residues in the CDR3. With V trimmed by 1 base and J by 6 bases, 6 bases remained unmatched. The CDR3 bases are TGTGCCAGCAGCTTAGAGCCGAGGGGGCGCGAGCAGTACTTC. This translates into CASSLEPRGREQYF.

The CDR3 nucleotides read TGTGCCAGCAGTCTGACACAAGAGACCCAGTACTTC. It is translated as CASSLTQETQYF. V usage is TRBV12-3 or TRBV12-4 and J usage is TRBJ2-5, with D unclear. The ends were cut back, 5 bases at V and 2 bases at J, with 6 bases in the middle. This CDR3 is 12 amino acids long.

The V gene is TRBV24-1, the J gene TRBJ2-3; the match to TRBD2 covers 10 bases. Germline assignment: CDR1 KGHDR and CDR2 SFDVKD. Trimming at V came to 7 bases and at J to 1 base, leaving 7 bases not matched to a gene. CDR3 length: 16 amino acids. The chain's CDR3 is CATSAVGTSGTDTQYF. The CDR3 DNA follows: TGTGCCACCAGCGCAGTTGGGACTAGCGGCACAGATACGCAGTATTTT.

The rearrangement links TRBV28 to TRBJ1-6, with D unresolved. Germline values: CDR1 MDHEN, CDR2 SYDVKM. This CDR3 spans 13 amino acids. The V end lost 5 bases, the J end lost 12 bases, and 14 bases lay between the germline ends. This CDR3 is CASSLYTNRPLHF. The CDR3 coding sequence is TGTGCCAGCAGTCTTTACACGAACCGACCCCTCCACTTT.

The V and J genes are TRBV28 and TRBJ1-1, with D possibly TRBD1 on 5 matching bases. Trimming removed 7 bases from V and 0 bases from J, with 18 bases in between. Germline values: CDR1 MDHEN, CDR2 SYDVKM. This CDR3 has 16 amino acids. This CDR3 is CASTQWGGGMNTEAFF. CDR3 coding DNA: TGTGCCAGCACTCAGTGGGGGGGTGGGATGAACACTGAAGCTTTCTTT.

The rearrangement joins TRBV14 to TRBJ2-1; the D is unclear. Germline-derived CDR1 and CDR2 are SGHDN and FVKESK. Trimming pared 4 bases from V and 3 bases from J, leaving 13 bases between. The CDR3 totals 15 residues. CDR3 in amino acids: CASSPKGAYYNEQFF. CDR3 in DNA: TGTGCCAGCAGCCCTAAAGGAGCATACTACAATGAGCAGTTCTTC.

In this sample, this clone turned up many times. The chain employs TRBV5-6 and TRBJ1-1, with a weak D call TRBD1 (5 bases). The germline V gene has CDR1 SGHDT and CDR2 YYEEEE. The V end was cut by 4 bases, the J end by 6 bases, with 10 bases between. CDR3 length: 12 residues. The chain's CDR3 is CASSHQGPEAFF. The CDR3 DNA reads as TGTGCCAGCAGCCACCAGGGCCCTGAAGCTTTCTTT.

Many counts were recorded for this clone. The rearrangement links TRBV9 to TRBJ1-5; D gene uncertain. Between the trimmed V and J ends, which lost 5 bases and 2 bases, there was a span of 14 bases. Per the germline V gene, CDR1 is SGDLS and CDR2 is YYNGEE. The CDR3 is 15 amino acids. CDR3 nucleotides: TGTGCCAGCAGTGTCGGAGGATCGCGCAATCAGCCCCAGCATTTT. Protein sequence: CASSVGGSRNQPQHF. Full variable domain (outside the CDR3, taken from reference TRBV9 and TRBJ1-5): DSGVTQTPKHLITATGQRVTLRCSPRSGDLSVYWYQQSLDQGLQFLIQYYNGEERAKGNILERFSAQQFPDLHSELNLSSLELGDSALYFCASSVGGSRNQPQHFGDGTRLSIL.

This chain uses TRBV7-3 with TRBJ2-7, with D perhaps matching TRBD1 (5 bases). The CDR3 length is 14 residues. Germline values: CDR1 SGHTA, CDR2 FQGTGA. Trimming stripped 3 bases from V and 3 bases from J, with 12 bases between. CDR3 loop: CASSLEQGFYEQYF. The CDR3, as DNA: TGTGCCAGCAGCTTGGAGCAGGGCTTCTACGAGCAGTACTTC.

The chain employs TRBV7-2 and TRBJ1-6; D gene unclear. This CDR3 has 13 amino acids. CDR1 and CDR2 (germline): SGHTA, FQGNSA. V was pared by 2 bases and J by 7 bases, with 6 bases between. CDR3 amino acids: CASSLRGNSPLHF. CDR3 coding DNA: TGTGCCAGCAGCTTACGCGGGAATTCACCCCTCCACTTT.

This chain links TRBV19 with TRBJ1-1; D may be TRBD1 (5 bases). V was pared by 2 bases and J by 3 bases, with 10 bases between. CDR1 is LNHDA, CDR2 SQIVND, per germline (reference sequence). The CDR3 spans 14 residues. DNA for the CDR3: TGTGCCAGTAGTATATCGGGGGGAGACACTGAAGCTTTCTTT. Translation gives CASSISGGDTEAFF.

The rearrangement joins TRBV6-2 or TRBV6-3 to TRBJ1-5; 9 nucleotides agree with TRBD1. The CDR3 runs 18 residues. The trim removed 0 bases at V and 1 base at J, leaving 7 bases unmatched. Germline values: CDR1 MNHEY, CDR2 SVGEGT. For the CDR3, the DNA is TGTGCCAGCAGTTACTCGACACAGGGGGCGCGGAGCAATCAGCCCCAGCATTTT. Translation gives CASSYSTQGARSNQPQHF.